This TCR beta chain was observed in a study of CD4+ T cells in melanoma. Germline CDR1 and CDR2: LNHDA and SQIVND (reference sequence). This CDR3 has 17 amino acids. V lost 5 bases and J lost 1; bases outside the gene matches: 6. TCRdb's table, derived via immunoSEQ multiplex PCR, lists solely in-frame clones and lacks some. The sample lists 20,000 to 25,000 clones, over 75% occurring once. The rearrangement uses TRBV19 and TRBJ2-3; 13 bases line up with TRBD2. The receptor was isolated from a human donor with melanoma. The DNA of the CDR3 is TGTGCCAGTAGTGCCGGGACTAGCGGGACGCGCACAGATACGCAGTATTTT. It yields the protein CASSAGTSGTRTDTQYF.